Shown below are 20 T cell receptor beta chains from a single sample sequenced in a study of T cell clonality in common variable immunodeficiency. Libraries were prepared by immunoSEQ multiplex PCR; TCRdb keeps only in-frame clonotypes and omits some of them. This sample has around 32,000 clones, each found more than once. Specimen: peripheral blood mononuclear cells. The receptors stem from a person aged 18 to 75 in good health.

This clone was counted at least ten times. The observed sequence ends 3 residues before the CDR3 terminus, with the missing tail filled in from the germline J gene. This sequence joins TRBV19 and TRBJ1-5; 7 nucleotides align to TRBD1. The CDR3 contains 16 residues. Germline CDR1 is LNHDA and CDR2 is SQIVND (reference sequence). V shed 1 base and J 0 bases; nucleotides not matched to a gene: 3. CDR3 loop: CASSIGAGGSNQPQHF. The sequenced CDR3 bases are TGTGCCAGTAGTATAGGGGCAGGGGGTAGCAATCAGCCC.

Turning to this clone: Given a much more abundant clone one base away, this may be a read error. The CDR3 end is not reached by the read, which stops 3 residues before it; the germline J gene fills it in. Distinct nucleotide sequences in the sample also encode this CDR3. The rearrangement joins TRBV18 to TRBJ2-3, with D possibly being TRBD2 (7 bases). Germline loops: CDR1 KGHSH, CDR2 LQKENI. The CDR3 runs to 16 residues. The chain's CDR3 is CASSVGAGASTDTQYF. The sequenced part of the CDR3 DNA is TGTGCTAGCTCCGTGGGGGCGGGGGCTAGCACAGATACG.

This clone came up many times. The read comes to an end 3 residues before the CDR3 does, leaving the germline J gene to fill in the end. The chain is built from TRBV20-1 and TRBJ1-5, with D uncertain. Germline lookup yields CDR1 DFQATT and CDR2 SNEGSKA (reference sequence). The CDR3 is 13 residues long. The V end was cut by 3 bases, the J end by 3 bases, with 9 bases between. This CDR3 is CSASAGPNQPQHF. Incomplete CDR3 DNA: TGCAGTGCTAGCGCAGGTCCCAATCAGCCC.

The sample holds many counts of this clone. The CDR3 end is not reached by the read, which stops 3 residues before it; the germline J gene fills it in. The chain links TRBV11-2 to TRBJ2-5; the D gene is possibly TRBD2 (6 bases). Between the trimmed V and J ends, which lost 5 bases and 5 bases, there was a span of 15 bases. Per the germline V gene, CDR1 is SGHAT and CDR2 is FQNNGV. CDR3 length equals 14 residues. The CDR3 bases that were read are TGTGCCAGCAGCATACGGACTGGAGGGGAGACC. This translates into CASSIRTGGET. The full CDR3 protein is CASSIRTGGETQYF.

The table lists this clone with many counts. The CDR3 end falls 3 residues outside the read, so it is completed with the germline J gene. The same CDR3 arises from other DNA sequences in this sample as well. The V gene is TRBV20-1, the J gene TRBJ1-4, with 7 bases identical to TRBD1. The germline gives CDR1 DFQATT, CDR2 SNEGSKA (reference sequence). The ends lost 5 bases at V and 3 bases at J; junction bases unmatched: 6. The CDR3 is 14 residues long. CDR3: CSAVTGAPNEKLFF. The DNA read from the CDR3 is TGCAGTGCTGTAACAGGGGCACCTAATGAAAAA.

This clone was seen repeatedly, ten times or more. The observed sequence ends 3 residues before the CDR3 terminus, with the missing tail filled in from the germline J gene. The chain has TRBV6-1 and TRBJ1-5; a possible D gene is TRBD1 (5 bases). V lost 1 base, J lost 3 bases, and 22 bases lay in between. CDR3 length: 19 amino acids. Germline CDR1 is MNHNS and CDR2 is SASEGT. The sequenced CDR3 bases are TGTGCCAGCAGTGAAGGGGTCCTGCGCAGGGCCTGGGACAATCAGCCC. Its protein product is CASSEGVLRRAWDNQP. The CDR3, in full, reads CASSEGVLRRAWDNQPQHF.

This clone was picked up many times. The read comes to an end 3 residues before the CDR3 does, leaving the germline J gene to fill in the end. This chain uses TRBV20-1 with TRBJ2-1; 7 bases map to TRBD2. The trim removed 6 bases at V and 5 bases at J, leaving 4 bases unmatched. Germline loops: CDR1 DFQATT, CDR2 SNEGSKA (reference sequence). The CDR3 spans 12 residues. This chain's CDR3 is CSADGGDNEQFF. The part of the CDR3 DNA that was read is TGCAGTGCCGATGGGGGGGACAATGAG.

This clone was seen ten or more times. The CDR3 extends 3 residues past the end of the read, so its final part is completed from the germline J gene. The chain employs TRBV5-1 and TRBJ2-2; D gene unclear. The CDR3 consists of 15 residues. Germline CDR1 is SGHRS and CDR2 is YFSETQ. V was trimmed by 2 bases and J by 1 base, leaving 9 bases between them. The CDR3 bases that were read are TGCGCCAGCAGCTTCTCGAACATGAACACCGGGGAG. It encodes CASSFSNMNTGE. The CDR3 reads in full as CASSFSNMNTGELFF.

This clone was detected ten times or more. The observed sequence ends 3 residues before the CDR3 terminus, with the missing tail filled in from the germline J gene. This chain joins TRBV5-5 and TRBJ2-6; D uncertain. Trimming left V 0 bases short and J 8 bases short, with 12 bases between. CDR1 is SGHKS and CDR2 is YYEKEE in the germline V gene (reference sequence). The CDR3 has 15 amino acids. The CDR3 here is CASSLELARTNVLTF. The part of the CDR3 DNA that was read is TGTGCCAGCAGCTTGGAACTCGCTAGGACCAACGTC.

This clone came up a few times. The sequenced fragment ends 3 residues before the CDR3 boundary, so the rest is inferred from the germline J gene. The chain recombines TRBV19 with TRBJ2-3; a possible D gene is TRBD2 (5 bases). Germline values: CDR1 LNHDA, CDR2 SQIVND (reference sequence). The CDR3 covers 14 residues. The CDR3 loop reads CASTTGAGGETQYF. The CDR3 bases that were read are TGTGCCAGTACCACCGGCGCGGGTGGGGAGACG. Full variable domain (remainder filled in from reference TRBV19 and TRBJ2-3): DGGITQSPKYLFRKEGQNVTLSCEQNLNHDAMYWYRQDPGQGLRLIYYSQIVNDFQKGDIAEGYSVSREKKESFPLTVTSAQKNPTAFYLCASTTGAGGETQYFGPGTRLTVL.

To note about this clone: A much larger clone is a single base away; this may be a read error. The read terminates 3 residues ahead of where the CDR3 ends, so the germline J gene completes it. The chain links TRBV11-3 to TRBJ1-1; 7 bases agree with TRBD1. The CDR3 length is 13 residues. Per germline, CDR1 SGHNT and CDR2 YENEEA. V was clipped by 5 bases and J by 1 base; unmatched bases: 1. Here the CDR3 reads CASSRQGNTEAFF. Incomplete CDR3 DNA: TGTGCCAGCAGCCGACAGGGGAACACTGAA.

This clone was seen ten or more times. The sequenced fragment ends 3 residues before the CDR3 boundary, so the rest is inferred from the germline J gene. J is TRBJ1-1 and V is TRBV30; TRBD1 might be the D (6 bases). The CDR3 is 12 amino acids. Germline values: CDR1 GTSNPN, CDR2 SVGIG (reference sequence). The CDR3: CAWDSGRGKAFF. The sequenced CDR3 bases are TGTGCCTGGGACTCAGGCAGGGGAAAA.

With respect to this clone: The read ends 3 residues shy of where the CDR3 ends; the end is completed using the germline J gene. This sequence joins TRBV10-3 and TRBJ2-1, with 11 bases lining up with TRBD2. The CDR3 is made up of 12 amino acids. Per germline, CDR1 ENHRY and CDR2 SYGVKD. Trimming cost V 6 bases and J 8 bases; bases outside gene matches: 0. CDR3 bases read: TGTGCCATCAGGGGACTAGCGGATGAG. It codes for CAIRGLADE. The CDR3 reads in full as CAIRGLADEQFF.

This clone was counted many times. The CDR3 extends 3 residues past the end of the read, so its final part is completed from the germline J gene. J is TRBJ1-2 and V is TRBV5-4; D gene ambiguous. This CDR3 region has 11 residues. Germline CDR1 and CDR2: SGHNT and YYREEE (reference sequence). Partial CDR3 DNA: TGTGCCAGCAGCTTGTTGAGGTGG. Its translation: CASSLLRW. The entire CDR3 is CASSLLRWYTF.

This clone has more than one count but fewer than ten. The sequenced fragment ends 3 residues before the CDR3 boundary, so the rest is inferred from the germline J gene. The V call is TRBV18, the J call TRBJ1-4; 7 positions agree with TRBD1. CDR1 and CDR2 from the germline V gene are KGHSH and LQKENI. The CDR3 contains 14 residues. CDR3: CASSPTGRDSPLFF. The part of the CDR3 DNA that was read is TGTGCCAGCTCACCGACAGGGAGGGATTCACCA.

The sample holds a few counts of this clone. A read error is possible here, since a much larger clone lies one base away. The CDR3 here is CASSLSQGAKPQYF. The CDR3 bases that were read are TGTGCCAGCAGCTTAAGCCAGGGGGCAAAGCCG. The V call is TRBV7-9, the J call TRBJ2-3, with 8 bases lining up with TRBD1. The CDR3 is cut off 3 residues early in the read; its end comes from the germline J gene. Per the germline V gene, CDR1 is SEHNR and CDR2 is FQNEAQ (reference sequence). The CDR3 length is 14 residues.

At least ten counts were recorded for this clone. With the read ending 3 residues before the CDR3 end, the germline J gene is used to fill in that end. The chain uses TRBV5-1 and TRBJ2-1; D possibly corresponds to TRBD2 (5 bases). Trimming cost V 2 bases and J 8 bases, with 8 bases left between them. CDR1 and CDR2 (germline): SGHRS, YFSETQ. The length of the CDR3 is 12 residues. The chain's CDR3 is CASSLNGDEQFF. The part of the CDR3 DNA that was read is TGCGCCAGCAGCTTAAACGGGGATGAG.

This clone showed up many times. The read ends 3 residues before the CDR3 terminus; that terminus is restored from the germline J gene. V gene TRBV19 combines with J gene TRBJ2-3; 9 bases match TRBD2. The CDR3 is 15 amino acids. Germline V gives CDR1 LNHDA, CDR2 SQIVND (reference sequence). V was pared by 6 bases and J by 4 bases, with 8 bases of the junction left unmatched. CDR3: CASSVGREGADTQYF. The CDR3 DNA, read in part, is TGTGCCAGTAGCGTAGGGCGGGAGGGCGCAGATACG.

The table lists this clone with many counts. The read falls 3 residues short of the CDR3 end, and the missing part is taken from the germline J gene. This rearrangement joins TRBV20-1 to TRBJ1-2; tentative D call: TRBD1 (5 bases). This CDR3 contains 13 residues. Germline-derived CDR1 and CDR2 are DFQATT and SNEGSKA (reference sequence). Incomplete CDR3 DNA: TGCAGTGCTAGAGATATAGGGGTCCGCGGC. It specifies CSARDIGVRG. The full-length CDR3 reads as CSARDIGVRGYTF.

This clone was picked up many times. The read ends 3 residues early relative to the CDR3; the germline J gene fills the gap. The rearrangement links TRBV11-3 to TRBJ1-4, with a weak D call TRBD1 (5 bases). The CDR3 extends over 15 amino acids. V dropped 5 bases and J dropped 2 bases, with 12 bases sitting between them. The V gene's germline CDR1 is SGHNT and CDR2 YENEEA. The part of the CDR3 DNA that was read is TGTGCCAGCAGCCCGGGCAGGGTGACTAATGAAAAA. Translation gives CASSPGRVTNEK. Given in full, the CDR3 is CASSPGRVTNEKLFF.